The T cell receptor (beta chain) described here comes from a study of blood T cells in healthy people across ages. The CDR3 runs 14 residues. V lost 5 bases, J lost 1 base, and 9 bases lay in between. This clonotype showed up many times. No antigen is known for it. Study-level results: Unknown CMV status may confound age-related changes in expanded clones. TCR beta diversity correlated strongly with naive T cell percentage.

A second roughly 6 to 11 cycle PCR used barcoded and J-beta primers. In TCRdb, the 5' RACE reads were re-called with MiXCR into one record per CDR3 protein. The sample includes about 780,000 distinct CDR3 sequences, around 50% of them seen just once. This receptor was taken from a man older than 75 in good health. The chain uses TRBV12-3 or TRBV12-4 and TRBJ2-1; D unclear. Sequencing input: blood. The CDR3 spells CASSQQRSYNEQFF. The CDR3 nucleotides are TGTGCCAGCAGTCAACAGAGGTCCTACAATGAGCAGTTCTTC.